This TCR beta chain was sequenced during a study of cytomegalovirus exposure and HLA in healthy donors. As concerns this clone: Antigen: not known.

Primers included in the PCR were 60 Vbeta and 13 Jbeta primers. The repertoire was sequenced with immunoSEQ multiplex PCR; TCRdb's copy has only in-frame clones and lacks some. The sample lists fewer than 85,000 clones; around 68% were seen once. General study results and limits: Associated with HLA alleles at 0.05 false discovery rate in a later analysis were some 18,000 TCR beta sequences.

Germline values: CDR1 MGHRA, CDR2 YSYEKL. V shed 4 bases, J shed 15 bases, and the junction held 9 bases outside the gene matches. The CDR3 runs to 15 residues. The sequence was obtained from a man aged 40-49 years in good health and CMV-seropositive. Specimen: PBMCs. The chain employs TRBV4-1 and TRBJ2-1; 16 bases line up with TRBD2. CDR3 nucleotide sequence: TGCGCCAGCAGCCCAGGGACTAGCGGGGGGGCCGTACTGTTCTTC. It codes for CASSPGTSGGAVLFF.